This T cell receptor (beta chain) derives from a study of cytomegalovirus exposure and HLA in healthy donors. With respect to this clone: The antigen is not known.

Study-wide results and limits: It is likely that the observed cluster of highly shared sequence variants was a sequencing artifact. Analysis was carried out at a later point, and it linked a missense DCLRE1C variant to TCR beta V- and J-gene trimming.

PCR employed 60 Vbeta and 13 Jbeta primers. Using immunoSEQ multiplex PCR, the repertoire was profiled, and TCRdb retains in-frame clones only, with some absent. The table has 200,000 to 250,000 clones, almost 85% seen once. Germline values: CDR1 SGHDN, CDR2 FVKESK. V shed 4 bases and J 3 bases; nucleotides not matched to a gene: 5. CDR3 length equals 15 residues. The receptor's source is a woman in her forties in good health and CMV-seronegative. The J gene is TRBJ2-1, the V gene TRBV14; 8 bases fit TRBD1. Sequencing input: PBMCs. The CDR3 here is CASSLPGTGYNEQFF. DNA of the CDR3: TGTGCCAGCAGCCTACCAGGGACAGGCTACAATGAGCAGTTCTTC. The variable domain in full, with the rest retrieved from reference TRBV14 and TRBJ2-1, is EAGVTQFPSHSVIEKGQTVTLRCDPISGHDNLYWYRRVMGKEIKFLLHFVKESKQDESGMPNNRFLAERTGGTYSTLKVQPAELEDSGVYFCASSLPGTGYNEQFFGPGTRLTVL.